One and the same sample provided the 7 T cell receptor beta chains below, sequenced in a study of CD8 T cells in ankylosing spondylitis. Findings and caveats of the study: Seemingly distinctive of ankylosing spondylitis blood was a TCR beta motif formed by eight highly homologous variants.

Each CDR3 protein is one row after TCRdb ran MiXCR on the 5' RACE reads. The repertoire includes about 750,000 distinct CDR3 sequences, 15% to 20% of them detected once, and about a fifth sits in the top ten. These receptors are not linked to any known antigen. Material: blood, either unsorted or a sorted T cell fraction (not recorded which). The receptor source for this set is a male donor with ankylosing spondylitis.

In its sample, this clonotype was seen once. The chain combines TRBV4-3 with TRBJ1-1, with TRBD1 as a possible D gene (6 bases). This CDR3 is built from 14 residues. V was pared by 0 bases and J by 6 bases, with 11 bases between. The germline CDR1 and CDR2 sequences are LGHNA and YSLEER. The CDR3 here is CASSQDQGQAEAFF. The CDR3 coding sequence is TGCGCCAGCAGCCAAGATCAGGGGCAGGCTGAAGCTTTCTTT.

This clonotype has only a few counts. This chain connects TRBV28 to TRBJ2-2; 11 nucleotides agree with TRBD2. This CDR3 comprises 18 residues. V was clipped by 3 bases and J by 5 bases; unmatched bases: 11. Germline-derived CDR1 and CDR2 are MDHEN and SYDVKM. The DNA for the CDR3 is TGTGCCAGCAGTTTGGCCCCCCTTAGCGGGAGGGGAACCGGGGAGCTGTTTTTT. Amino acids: CASSLAPLSGRGTGELFF.

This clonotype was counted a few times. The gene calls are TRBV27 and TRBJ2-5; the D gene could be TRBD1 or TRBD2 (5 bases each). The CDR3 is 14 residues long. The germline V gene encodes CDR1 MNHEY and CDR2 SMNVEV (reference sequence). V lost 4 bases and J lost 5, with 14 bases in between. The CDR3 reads CASSSRARAETQYF. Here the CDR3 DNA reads TGTGCCAGCAGTTCGCGGGCCAGGGCGGAGACCCAGTACTTC.

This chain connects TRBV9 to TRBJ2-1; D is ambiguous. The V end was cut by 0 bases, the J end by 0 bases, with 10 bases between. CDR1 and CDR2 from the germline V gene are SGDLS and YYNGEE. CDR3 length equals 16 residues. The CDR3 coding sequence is TGTGCCAGCAGCGTAGGAGGTTATAGCTCCTACAATGAGCAGTTCTTC. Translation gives CASSVGGYSSYNEQFF.

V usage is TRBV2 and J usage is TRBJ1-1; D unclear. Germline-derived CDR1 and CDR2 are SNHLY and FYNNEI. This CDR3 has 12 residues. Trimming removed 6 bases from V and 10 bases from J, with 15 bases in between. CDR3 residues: CASSREFEGAFF. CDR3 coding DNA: TGTGCCAGCAGCCGGGAATTCGAGGGAGCTTTCTTT. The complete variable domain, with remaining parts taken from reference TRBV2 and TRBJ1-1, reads EPEVTQTPSHQVTQMGQEVILRCVPISNHLYFYWYRQILGQKVEFLVSFYNNEISEKSEIFDDQFSVERPDGSNFTLKIRSTKLEDSAMYFCASSREFEGAFFGQGTRLTVV.

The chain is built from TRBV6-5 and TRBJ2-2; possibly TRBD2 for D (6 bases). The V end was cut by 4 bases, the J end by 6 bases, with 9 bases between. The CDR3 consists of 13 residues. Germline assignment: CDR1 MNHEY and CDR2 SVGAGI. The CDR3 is CASSWAGPGELFF. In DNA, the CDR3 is TGTGCCAGCAGTTGGGCGGGGCCCGGGGAGCTGTTTTTT.

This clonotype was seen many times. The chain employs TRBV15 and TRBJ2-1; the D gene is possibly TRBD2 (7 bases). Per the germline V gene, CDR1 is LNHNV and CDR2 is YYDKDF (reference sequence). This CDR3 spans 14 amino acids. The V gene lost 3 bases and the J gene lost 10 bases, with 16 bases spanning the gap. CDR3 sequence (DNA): TGTGCCACCAGCAGCCCTGAGAGGGGGGGCGAGCAGTTCTTC. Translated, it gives CATSSPERGGEQFF.